The present entry profiles one T cell receptor (beta chain) with its context. Its antigen is unidentified. This sample was included in a study of vaccination effects on CD4 cells after COVID-19. V lost 5 bases and J lost 2, with 16 bases in between. Germline V CDR1 and CDR2: SGHNT, YENEEA. CDR3 size: 16 residues. Under the ViraFEST assay, PBMC were stimulated with viral peptide pools so that antigen-specific CD4+ T cells expanded. Sequencing was performed afterwards. Following a 10-day culture, CD4+ T cells were purified. By PCR, the person was confirmed to have had SARS-CoV-2 infection between March and December 2020. Two doses of either BNT162b2 or mRNA-1273 were given to each participant. A half-medium replacement with IL-2 medium was carried out on days 3 and 7. Assay used: immunoSEQ multiplex PCR; TCRdb lists only in-frame clones, some missing. The sample carries under 15,000 clones, 80% recorded once.

This chain uses TRBV11-3 with TRBJ2-1; a possible D gene is TRBD1 (6 bases). This specimen consisted of CD4+ T cells from PBMCs cultured with SARS-CoV-2 spike peptides, obtained after COVID-19 vaccination. The TCR sequence derives from a human donor who had a prior SARS-CoV-2 infection. Here the CDR3 DNA reads TGTGCCAGCAGCCCGCGACAAGGGGGTGCCTACAATGAGCAGTTCTTC. Its translation is CASSPRQGGAYNEQFF. Together with reference TRBV11-3 and TRBJ2-1, the CDR3 gives the full variable domain: EAGVVQSPRYKIIEKKQPVAFWCNPISGHNTLYWYLQNLGQGPELLIRYENEEAVDDSQLPKDRFSAERLKGVDSTLKIQPAELGDSAVYLCASSPRQGGAYNEQFFGPGTRLTVL.